These 23 T cell receptor beta chains were all obtained from the same sample, sequenced in a study of T cell responses to AZD1222 COVID-19 vaccine. Here immunoSEQ multiplex PCR was the method, and the copy in TCRdb shows in-frame clones only, minus some. The table lists around 120,000 clones, approximately 90% of them singletons, with roughly 7.9% in the top ten. The input for sequencing was peripheral blood, taken 28 days after the second AZD1222 dose. The receptors derive from an adult who received the AZD1222 COVID-19 vaccine.

This chain connects TRBV9 to TRBJ2-3; D uncertain. Per the germline V gene, CDR1 is SGDLS and CDR2 is YYNGEE. The length of the CDR3 is 13 residues. The ends were cut back, 2 bases at V and 5 bases at J, with 9 bases in the middle. The CDR3 is CASSVRIGDTQYF. CDR3 sequence (DNA): TGTGCCAGCAGCGTTAGGATCGGAGATACGCAGTATTTT.

The chain joins TRBV28 to TRBJ2-7; 13 bases map to TRBD2. Germline lookup yields CDR1 MDHEN and CDR2 SYDVKM. This CDR3 has 15 amino acids. V dropped 6 bases and J dropped 4; count of bases not matched to a gene: 6. Here the CDR3 DNA reads TGTGCCAGCAGGGGACCGGGACTAGCGGGATACGAGCAGTACTTC. It specifies CASRGPGLAGYEQYF.

V usage is TRBV6-1 and J usage is TRBJ1-4; D not resolved. Germline CDR1 MNHNS, CDR2 SASEGT. CDR3 length: 15 amino acids. Deletions cut 0 bases from V and 6 bases from J, with 11 bases between. For the CDR3, the DNA is TGTGCCAGCAGTGAAGCTGGCAGACGCTATGAAAAACTGTTTTTT. Amino acid sequence: CASSEAGRRYEKLFF.

V and J are TRBV5-6 and TRBJ1-1; possibly TRBD1 for D (6 bases). Germline V gives CDR1 SGHDT, CDR2 YYEEEE. This CDR3 has 12 residues. Deletions cut 0 bases from V and 8 bases from J, with 8 bases between. DNA for the CDR3: TGTGCCAGCAGCTTGGGGGGACAAGAAGCTTTCTTT. Amino acid sequence: CASSLGGQEAFF. Full variable domain (remainder filled in from reference TRBV5-6 and TRBJ1-1): DAGVTQSPTHLIKTRGQQVTLRCSPKSGHDTVSWYQQALGQGPQFIFQYYEEEERQRGNFPDRFSGHQFPNYSSELNVNALLLGDSALYLCASSLGGQEAFFGQGTRLTVV.

The CDR3 bases are TGTGCCAGCCTGCGCCCAGGGGGAACTGAAGCTTTCTTT. Its translation is CASLRPGGTEAFF. This rearrangement joins TRBV7-9 to TRBJ1-1; TRBD1 agrees at 7 bases. Germline V lookup: CDR1 SEHNR, CDR2 FQNEAQ (reference sequence). Germline trimming cut 8 bases from V and 5 bases from J; bases unmatched to any gene: 8. This CDR3 is built from 13 residues. Full variable domain (remainder filled in from reference TRBV7-9 and TRBJ1-1): DTGVSQNPRHKITKRGQNVTFRCDPISEHNRLYWYRQTLGQGPEFLTYFQNEAQLEKSRLLSDRFSAERPKGSFSTLEIQRTEQGDSAMYLCASLRPGGTEAFFGQGTRLTVV.

The chain uses TRBV28 and TRBJ1-1; perhaps TRBD1 as D (5 bases). Trimming cost V 8 bases and J 7 bases, with 20 bases left between them. The germline V gene has CDR1 MDHEN and CDR2 SYDVKM. The CDR3 extends over 14 amino acids. This chain's CDR3 is CASFESGLRGEAFF. CDR3 coding DNA: TGTGCCAGCTTTGAAAGCGGCTTAAGGGGTGAAGCTTTCTTT. The full variable domain, rest sourced from reference TRBV28 and TRBJ1-1, is DVKVTQSSRYLVKRTGEKVFLECVQDMDHENMFWYRQDPGLGLRLIYFSYDVKMKEKGDIPEGYSVSREKKERFSLILESASTNQTSMYLCASFESGLRGEAFFGQGTRLTVV.

This chain links TRBV5-1 with TRBJ2-7; weak D call: TRBD2 (6 bases). The germline gives CDR1 SGHRS, CDR2 YFSETQ. The V and J ends lost 5 bases and 0 bases respectively, with 15 bases between them. CDR3 length: 15 residues. The CDR3 loop reads CASRSDATSSYEQYF. The CDR3 nucleotides are TGCGCCAGCAGATCGGACGCGACTAGCTCCTACGAGCAGTACTTC. The full variable domain, its missing parts supplied by reference TRBV5-1 and TRBJ2-7, is KAGVTQTPRYLIKTRGQQVTLSCSPISGHRSVSWYQQTPGQGLQFLFEYFSETQRNKGNFPGRFSGRQFSNSRSEMNVSTLELGDSALYLCASRSDATSSYEQYFGPGTRLTVT.

V usage is TRBV29-1 and J usage is TRBJ1-3; D might be TRBD1 (6 bases). V shed 6 bases and J shed 6 bases, with 18 bases lying between them. CDR1 and CDR2 from the germline V gene are SQVTM and ANQGSEA. The CDR3 runs 14 residues. CDR3 protein: CSVLGGDTTNTIYF. CDR3 in DNA: TGCAGCGTACTGGGGGGGGACACGACAAACACCATATATTTT.

This clone was seen once. The chain combines TRBV7-9 with TRBJ2-3; 7 nucleotides match TRBD1. Losses at the gene ends were 0 bases for V and 5 bases for J; bases not matched to a gene: 2. Germline-derived CDR1 and CDR2 are SEHNR and FQNEAQ (reference sequence). The CDR3 totals 14 residues. The DNA for the CDR3 is TGTGCCAGCAGCTTAGCTACAGGGGAAGATACGCAGTATTTT. Its translation: CASSLATGEDTQYF.

The chain combines TRBV5-1 with TRBJ1-4; D gene uncertain. Germline V gene sequence: CDR1 SGHRS, CDR2 YFSETQ. CDR3 size: 13 residues. Trimming took 2 bases from V and 7 from J, leaving 9 bases between them. The CDR3 reads CASSFAFGEKLFF. The DNA of the CDR3 is TGCGCCAGCAGCTTCGCATTCGGTGAAAAACTGTTTTTT.

The chain is built from TRBV3-1 (or the pseudogene TRBV3-2) and TRBJ2-3; 10 positions agree with TRBD2. J lost 3 bases, V lost 8 bases, and 5 bases had no gene match. There are 14 residues in the CDR3. From germline, CDR1 is LGHDT and CDR2 YNNKEL (reference sequence). The CDR3 sequence: CASHSSGSTDTQYF. CDR3 bases: TGTGCCAGCCATTCTAGCGGGAGTACAGATACGCAGTATTTT.

The V gene is TRBV29-1, the J gene TRBJ1-5, with a possible D match to TRBD1 (6 bases). The CDR3 is made up of 16 amino acids. Germline V gene data show CDR1 as SQVTM and CDR2 as ANQGSEA. V lost 7 bases to trimming and J lost 0 bases, with 19 bases between them. The CDR3 nucleotides are TGCAGCGCAACTCGGGGGCGGACATATAGCAATCAGCCCCAGCATTTT. This translates into CSATRGRTYSNQPQHF.

V and J are TRBV27 and TRBJ2-2; D could derive from TRBD1 or TRBD2 (5 bases each). Germline V CDR1 and CDR2: MNHEY, SMNVEV (reference sequence). Trimming removed 3 bases at V and 0 bases at J, with 8 bases between. The CDR3 covers 15 residues. As DNA, the CDR3 is TGTGCCAGCAGTTTTGGGGGTTCGAACACCGGGGAGCTGTTTTTT. Translated: CASSFGGSNTGELFF.

This clone was counted once. This rearrangement joins TRBV6-5 to TRBJ2-2; D not certain. CDR1 and CDR2 (germline): MNHEY, SVGAGI. The V and J ends lost 11 bases and 0 bases respectively, with 13 bases between them. The CDR3 is 14 amino acids. The CDR3 region has the DNA TGTGCCGGTGGGCAACTGGCGAACACCGGGGAGCTGTTTTTT. Amino acid sequence: CAGGQLANTGELFF.

The chain uses TRBV19 and TRBJ1-5; 8 bases are a match to TRBD1. V shed 3 bases, J shed 4 bases, and the junction held 5 bases outside the gene matches. The germline V gene encodes CDR1 LNHDA and CDR2 SQIVND (reference sequence). CDR3 length: 15 residues. The CDR3 DNA reads as TGTGCCAGTAGTATGTTCGGGACAGGTAATCAGCCCCAGCATTTT. Encoded protein: CASSMFGTGNQPQHF.

The chain couples TRBV2 to TRBJ2-3, with D hard to call. CDR1 and CDR2 from the germline V gene are SNHLY and FYNNEI. The CDR3 totals 15 residues. Trimming stripped 2 bases from V and 3 bases from J, with 12 bases between. In nucleotides, the CDR3 is TGTGCCAGCAGTGAAAGTGGGGTAGGGACAGATACGCAGTATTTT. It is translated as CASSESGVGTDTQYF.

The rearrangement joins TRBV6-5 to TRBJ1-2; possible D gene TRBD1, 5 bases. CDR3 size: 14 residues. Trimming took 7 bases from V and 5 from J, leaving 17 bases between them. Germline CDR1 reads MNHEY; CDR2 reads SVGAGI. The CDR3 DNA is TGTGCCAGCAACAACCCCGGGAGGGGTTATGGCTACACCTTC. Its protein is CASNNPGRGYGYTF.

The rearrangement uses TRBV4-2 and TRBJ1-4; D perhaps matches TRBD1 (5 bases). Germline assignment: CDR1 LGHNA and CDR2 YNFKEQ. The V end lost 0 bases, the J end lost 4 bases, and 12 bases lay between the germline ends. The CDR3 has 16 amino acids. The CDR3 loop is CASSQELTAVNEKLFF. The CDR3 region has the DNA TGTGCCAGCAGCCAAGAGTTGACAGCCGTTAATGAAAAACTGTTTTTT.

V and J are TRBV28 and TRBJ1-6; D not certain. The CDR3 spans 15 residues. In germline, CDR1 is MDHEN, CDR2 SYDVKM. With 6 bases removed from V and 0 bases from J, the gap between germline ends came to 9 bases. CDR3 in DNA: TGTGCCAGCAGCCTAGGGAGCTCCTATAATTCACCCCTCCACTTT. Its translation is CASSLGSSYNSPLHF. Looking up the rest from reference TRBV28 and TRBJ1-6 gives the full variable domain: DVKVTQSSRYLVKRTGEKVFLECVQDMDHENMFWYRQDPGLGLRLIYFSYDVKMKEKGDIPEGYSVSREKKERFSLILESASTNQTSMYLCASSLGSSYNSPLHFGNGTRLTVT.

The chain joins TRBV2 to TRBJ1-2; 7 nucleotides line up with TRBD1. Germline V gives CDR1 SNHLY, CDR2 FYNNEI. Trimming removed 6 bases from V and 6 bases from J; junction bases left unmatched: 10. The CDR3 sequence is 14 residues long. CDR3 sequence: CASRVYDRAHGYTF. CDR3 DNA sequence: TGTGCCAGCAGGGTCTATGACAGGGCCCATGGCTACACCTTC.

The J gene is TRBJ2-5, the V gene TRBV19, with TRBD1 matching over 8 bases. After removal of 7 bases from V and 5 bases from J, the junction contained 12 bases not matched to a gene. The CDR3 loop spans 15 amino acids. Germline V gives CDR1 LNHDA, CDR2 SQIVND (reference sequence). In DNA form, the CDR3 reads TGTGCCAGTAATATCCAGGGGGCGCTTCGGGAGACCCAGTACTTC. The encoded protein is CASNIQGALRETQYF.

V gene TRBV11-2 combines with J gene TRBJ1-6; possibly TRBD1 for D (6 bases). Germline-derived CDR1 and CDR2 are SGHAT and FQNNGV. Trimming removed 4 bases at V and 0 bases at J, with 13 bases between. This CDR3 has 17 residues. The CDR3 region has the DNA TGTGCCAGCAGCTCACAGGGTCCGAGCTCCTATAATTCACCCCTCCACTTT. Its translation is CASSSQGPSSYNSPLHF. Full variable domain (rest looked up from reference TRBV11-2 and TRBJ1-6): EAGVAQSPRYKIIEKRQSVAFWCNPISGHATLYWYQQILGQGPKLLIQFQNNGVVDDSQLPKDRFSAERLKGVDSTLKIQPAKLEDSAVYLCASSSQGPSSYNSPLHFGNGTRLTVT.

The CDR3 DNA is TGTGCCACGACCGACAGGTCAGGACGCAATGAGCAGTTCTTC. As protein: CATTDRSGRNEQFF. This chain connects TRBV10-3 to TRBJ2-1; D might be TRBD1 (6 bases). The ends were cut back, 10 bases at V and 6 bases at J, with 19 bases in the middle. Germline V gives CDR1 ENHRY, CDR2 SYGVKD. This CDR3 region has 14 residues.